These T cell receptor beta chains were read from a single sample in a study of technical replicates of blood from several donors. The method was immunoSEQ multiplex PCR; TCRdb's version includes in-frame clones alone and lacks a portion of them. The sample shows almost 70,000 clones, approximately 90% of them seen only once. Sequenced input: T cells isolated from PBMCs. These receptors were taken from a human donor in good health. The CDR3 runs from the conserved cysteine through the conserved F or W. A D gene is named only where the DNA matches it firmly. Clone size is stated in some rows and not others, as once, few, many or a class when expanded.

V gene	clone size	J gene	D gene	CDR3 protein	CDR3 DNA
TRBV11-2	once	TRBJ2-2	NA	CASSLVTSTGELFF	TGTGCCAGCAGCTTAGTGACTAGCACCGGGGAGCTGTTTTTT
TRBV9	NA	TRBJ2-7	TRBD2	CASSVDGGSQDEQYF	TGTGCCAGCAGCGTAGACGGCGGGAGTCAGGACGAGCAGTACTTC
TRBV5-1	NA	TRBJ2-1	TRBD2	CASSLVLADYNEQFF	TGCGCCAGCAGCTTGGTTCTAGCGGACTACAATGAGCAGTTCTTC
TRBV5-4	NA	TRBJ2-7	TRBD1	CASSLKLYGTGDGEQYF	TGTGCCAGCAGCTTGAAGTTGTATGGGACAGGGGATGGGGAGCAGTACTTC
TRBV10-3	NA	TRBJ1-4	NA	CAISEAGAEEKLFF	TGTGCCATCAGTGAGGCGGGGGCGGAAGAAAAACTGTTTTTT
TRBV30	NA	TRBJ1-3	NA	CACLGVSGNTIYF	TGTGCCTGCCTAGGGGTCTCTGGAAACACCATATATTTT
TRBV2	few	TRBJ2-2	TRBD2	CASSASGNTGELFF	TGTGCCAGCAGTGCTAGCGGGAACACCGGGGAGCTGTTTTTT
TRBV5-6	NA	TRBJ2-5	TRBD1	CASSLGDSRIETQYF	TGTGCCAGCAGCTTGGGGGACAGTCGCATAGAGACCCAGTACTTC
TRBV7-3	NA	TRBJ2-1	NA	CASSSNGDNNYNEQFF	TGTGCCAGCAGCTCCAATGGGGACAATAACTACAATGAGCAGTTCTTC
TRBV7-3	NA	TRBJ2-7	NA	CASSLTGHEQYF	TGTGCCAGCAGCTTAACGGGCCACGAGCAGTACTTC
TRBV19	few	TRBJ1-1	NA	CASSVDRNTEAFF	TGTGCCAGTAGTGTAGACAGGAACACTGAAGCTTTCTTT
TRBV27	NA	TRBJ1-5	NA	CASSWGYRSNQPQHF	TGTGCCAGCAGTTGGGGCTACCGGAGCAATCAGCCCCAGCATTTT
TRBV2	NA	TRBJ2-5	NA	CASEAGNSETQYF	TGTGCCAGCGAGGCAGGGAATTCGGAGACCCAGTACTTC
TRBV5-4	NA	TRBJ2-6	NA	CASSLVGGGGGANVLTF	TGTGCCAGCAGCTTGGTGGGCGGAGGAGGCGGGGCCAACGTCCTGACTTTC
TRBV6-5	once	TRBJ1-5	NA	CASSTGKSNQPQHF	TGTGCCAGCAGTACAGGGAAGAGCAATCAGCCCCAGCATTTT
TRBV28	NA	TRBJ1-5	NA	CASSLGPGNQPQHF	TGTGCCAGCAGTTTAGGCCCGGGGAATCAGCCCCAGCATTTT
TRBV28	NA	TRBJ2-2	NA	CASNRRNTGELFF	TGTGCCAGCAACAGACGGAACACCGGGGAGCTGTTTTTT
TRBV5-1	NA	TRBJ2-7	TRBD1	CASSLRDSYEQYF	TGCGCCAGCAGCTTGCGGGACAGCTACGAGCAGTACTTC
TRBV7-3	NA	TRBJ2-6	NA	CASSQQAPGANVLTF	TGTGCCAGCAGCCAACAGGCCCCCGGGGCCAACGTCCTGACTTTC
TRBV4-1	NA	TRBJ2-7	NA	CASSQRALADTTYEQYF	TGCGCCAGCAGCCAACGAGCCTTAGCGGATACTACCTACGAGCAGTACTTC
TRBV28	few	TRBJ2-3	TRBD2	CASSLNQWGGDTQYF	TGTGCCAGCAGTCTAAACCAGTGGGGGGGAGATACGCAGTATTTT
TRBV19	NA	TRBJ2-2	TRBD1	CASSPIQGATGELFF	TGTGCCAGTAGTCCAATTCAGGGGGCCACCGGGGAGCTGTTTTTT
TRBV7-9	NA	TRBJ2-1	TRBD2	CASSLWSGRAGEQFF	TGTGCCAGCAGCTTATGGAGCGGGAGGGCCGGAGAGCAGTTCTTC
TRBV7-6	NA	TRBJ2-5	TRBD2	CASSSGLAEGQETQYF	TGTGCCAGCAGCTCCGGACTAGCGGAAGGCCAAGAGACCCAGTACTTC
TRBV7-2	NA	TRBJ2-5	NA	CASTLFGGAEETQYF	TGTGCCAGCACCCTATTTGGGGGGGCGGAAGAGACCCAGTACTTC
TRBV7-2	NA	TRBJ1-5	NA	CASSSLTGLYQPQHF	TGTGCCAGCAGCTCCTTGACAGGACTTTATCAGCCCCAGCATTTT
TRBV27	NA	TRBJ1-1	NA	CASSFDINTEAFF	TGTGCCAGCAGTTTCGACATTAACACTGAAGCTTTCTTT
TRBV5-1	NA	TRBJ1-5	TRBD1	CASSLITWGQGFDQPQHF	TGCGCCAGCAGCTTGATAACGTGGGGACAGGGATTCGATCAGCCCCAGCATTTT
TRBV7-2	NA	TRBJ1-5	TRBD1	CASRQGSNQPQHF	TGTGCCAGCAGACAGGGGTCGAATCAGCCCCAGCATTTT
TRBV29-1	NA	TRBJ1-4	TRBD1	CSVGRQGDEKLFF	TGCAGCGTTGGAAGACAGGGGGATGAAAAACTGTTTTTT
TRBV29-1	few	TRBJ1-1	TRBD1	CSVARTGGNTEAFF	TGCAGCGTTGCGAGGACAGGGGGGAACACTGAAGCTTTCTTT
TRBV29-1	once	TRBJ2-5	NA	CSSGAQETQYF	TGCAGCTCCGGAGCGCAGGAGACCCAGTACTTC
TRBV11-3	NA	TRBJ1-3	TRBD1	CASSLVQGALGNTIYF	TGTGCCAGCAGCTTAGTGCAGGGGGCGCTTGGAAACACCATATATTTT